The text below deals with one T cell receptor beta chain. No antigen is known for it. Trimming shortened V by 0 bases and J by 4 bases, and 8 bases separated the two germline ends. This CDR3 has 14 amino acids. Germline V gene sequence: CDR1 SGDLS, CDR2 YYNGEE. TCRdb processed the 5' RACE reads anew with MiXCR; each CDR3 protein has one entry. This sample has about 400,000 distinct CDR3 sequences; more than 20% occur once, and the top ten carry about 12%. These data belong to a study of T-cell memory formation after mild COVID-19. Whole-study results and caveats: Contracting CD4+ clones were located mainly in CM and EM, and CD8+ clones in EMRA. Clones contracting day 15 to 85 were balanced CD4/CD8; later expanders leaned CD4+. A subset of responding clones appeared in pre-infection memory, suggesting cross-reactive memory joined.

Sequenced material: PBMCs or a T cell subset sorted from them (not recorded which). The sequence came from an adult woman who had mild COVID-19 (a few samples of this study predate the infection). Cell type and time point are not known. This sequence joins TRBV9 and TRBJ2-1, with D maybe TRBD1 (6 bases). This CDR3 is CASSVADRYNEQFF. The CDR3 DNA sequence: TGTGCCAGCAGCGTAGCCGACAGGTACAATGAGCAGTTCTTC.